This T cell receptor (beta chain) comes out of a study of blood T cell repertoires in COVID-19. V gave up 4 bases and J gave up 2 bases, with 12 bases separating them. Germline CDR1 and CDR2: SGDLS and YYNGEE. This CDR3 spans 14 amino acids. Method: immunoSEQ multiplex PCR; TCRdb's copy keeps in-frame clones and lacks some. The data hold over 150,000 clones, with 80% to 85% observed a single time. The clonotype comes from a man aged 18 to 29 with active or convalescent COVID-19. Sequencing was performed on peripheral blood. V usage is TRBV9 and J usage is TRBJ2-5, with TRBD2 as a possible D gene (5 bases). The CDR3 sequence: CASSPRAEQETQYF. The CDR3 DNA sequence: TGTGCCAGCAGCCCCCGAGCGGAGCAAGAGACCCAGTACTTC. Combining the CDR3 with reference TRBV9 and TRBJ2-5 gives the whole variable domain DSGVTQTPKHLITATGQRVTLRCSPRSGDLSVYWYQQSLDQGLQFLIQYYNGEERAKGNILERFSAQQFPDLHSELNLSSLELGDSALYFCASSPRAEQETQYFGPGTRLLVL.